Listed here is a single T cell receptor (beta chain). It was with 60 Vbeta and 13 Jbeta primers that the PCR ran. Method: immunoSEQ multiplex PCR; TCRdb's copy keeps in-frame clones and lacks some. The sample comprises 90,000 to 120,000 clones, around three quarters of which are singletons, and around 7.8% rests with the top ten. The source of the sample is a study of cytomegalovirus exposure and HLA in healthy donors. The CDR3 length is 16 residues. The sequence came from a man aged 25-40 years in good health and CMV-seronegative. What was sequenced was PBMCs. V is TRBV21-1 and J is TRBJ2-5; TRBD2 was called by the table and not checked on the DNA. TRBV21-1 is classified as a pseudogene. The CDR3 DNA sequence: TGTGCCAGCAGCAAATGTGCCGGGGGGGCCCAAGAGACCCAGTACTTC. This encodes CASSKCAGGAQETQYF.